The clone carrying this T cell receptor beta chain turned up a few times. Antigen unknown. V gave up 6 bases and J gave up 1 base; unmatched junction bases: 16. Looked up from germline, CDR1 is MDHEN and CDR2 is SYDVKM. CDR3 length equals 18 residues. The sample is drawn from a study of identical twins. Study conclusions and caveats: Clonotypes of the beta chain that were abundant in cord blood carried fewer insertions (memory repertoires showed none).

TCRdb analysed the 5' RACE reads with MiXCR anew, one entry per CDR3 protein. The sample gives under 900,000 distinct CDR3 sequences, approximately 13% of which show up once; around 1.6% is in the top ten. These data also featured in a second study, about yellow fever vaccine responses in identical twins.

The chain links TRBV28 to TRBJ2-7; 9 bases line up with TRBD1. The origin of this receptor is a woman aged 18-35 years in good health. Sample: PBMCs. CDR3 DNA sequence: TGTGCCAGCAGCCCCATGGACACTCGGGACAGGGAATCCTACGAGCAGTACTTC. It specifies CASSPMDTRDRESYEQYF. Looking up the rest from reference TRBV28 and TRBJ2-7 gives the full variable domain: DVKVTQSSRYLVKRTGEKVFLECVQDMDHENMFWYRQDPGLGLRLIYFSYDVKMKEKGDIPEGYSVSREKKERFSLILESASTNQTSMYLCASSPMDTRDRESYEQYFGPGTRLTVT.